This entry lists 5 T cell receptor beta chains sequenced from one sample in a study of blood T cells in healthy people across ages. A second PCR of about 7 to 12 cycles used a sample-barcoded 5' primer and a J-beta primer mix. MiXCR was run by TCRdb on the 5' RACE reads, yielding one entry per CDR3 protein. Altogether roughly 550,000 distinct CDR3 sequences are present, about 24% being singletons, with the ten largest covering less than 9%. These same data were also listed under a study on T cells of mothers and their children.

Sequencing used blood. The receptor set was obtained from a boy aged 5-17 years in good health.

This clonotype was seen a few times. The rearrangement joins TRBV9 to TRBJ2-5, with D uncertain. Near its end, the DNA agrees better with TRBJ2-7, so the J call may be wrong. CDR3 length equals 14 residues. CDR1 is SGDLS, CDR2 YYNGEE, per germline. The CDR3, as DNA: TGTGCCAGCAGCGTAGATAGTGGGTCGTCCGAGCAGTACTTC. Its translation is CASSVDSGSSEQYF.

This clonotype occurred a few times. V gene TRBV14 combines with J gene TRBJ1-1, with no clear D. Germline V gene sequence: CDR1 SGHDN, CDR2 FVKESK. This CDR3 has 13 residues. Trimming cost V 5 bases and J 3 bases, with 10 bases left between them. For the CDR3, the DNA is TGTGCCAGCAGCTCACAAAAATACACTGAAGCTTTCTTT. It encodes CASSSQKYTEAFF.

This clonotype was seen more than once but under ten times. V gene TRBV9 combines with J gene TRBJ2-3; D is uncertain. Germline V gives CDR1 SGDLS, CDR2 YYNGEE. The CDR3 is made up of 12 amino acids. V was pared by 0 bases and J by 3 bases, with 2 bases between. The CDR3 region is CASSVVTDTQYF. CDR3 DNA sequence: TGTGCCAGCAGCGTAGTTACAGATACGCAGTATTTT.

The V and J genes are TRBV7-3 and TRBJ1-1; D gene uncertain. This CDR3 is built from 13 residues. Trimming cost V 4 bases and J 5 bases, with 11 bases left between them. Germline CDR1 SGHTA, CDR2 FQGTGA. The CDR3 spells CASSSRTGTEAFF. CDR3 in DNA: TGTGCCAGCAGCTCCCGGACGGGGACTGAAGCTTTCTTT. The whole variable domain, filled in from reference TRBV7-3 and TRBJ1-1, reads GAGVSQTPSNKVTEKGKYVELRCDPISGHTALYWYRQSLGQGPEFLIYFQGTGAADDSGLPNDRFFAVRPEGSVSTLKIQRTERGDSAVYLCASSSRTGTEAFFGQGTRLTVV.

The rearrangement joins TRBV7-9 to TRBJ1-4; D may be TRBD1 (5 bases). The CDR3 is 17 amino acids. CDR1 SEHNR and CDR2 FQNEAQ come from the germline V gene (reference sequence). V lost 5 bases, J lost 5 bases, and 21 bases lay in between. The CDR3 DNA reads TGTGCCAGCAGCCCGAAGTCCTGTGGGACTCTCAATGAAAAACTGTTTTTT. Translation gives CASSPKSCGTLNEKLFF. Using reference TRBV7-9 and TRBJ1-4 for the parts outside the CDR3, the full variable domain is DTGVSQNPRHKITKRGQNVTFRCDPISEHNRLYWYRQTLGQGPEFLTYFQNEAQLEKSRLLSDRFSAERPKGSFSTLEIQRTEQGDSAMYLCASSPKSCGTLNEKLFFGSGTQLSVL.